The rows below give T cell receptor beta chains drawn from one sample of a study of T-cell memory formation after mild COVID-19. MiXCR, applied by TCRdb to the 5' RACE reads, yields one record per CDR3 protein. The repertoire holds about 340,000 distinct CDR3 sequences, with around a fifth as singletons. The sample was PBMCs or a T cell subset sorted from them (not recorded which). These receptors all come from an adult woman who had mild COVID-19 (a few samples of this study predate the infection). Cell type and time point are not known. CDR3s include the opening cysteine and the closing phenylalanine or tryptophan. The order of the fields is CDR3 protein, CDR3 DNA, V gene, J gene, D gene, clone size. A D gene is named only where the DNA matches it firmly. Clone size, where shown, is once, few, many, or a class for clones that have expanded.

CDR3aa: CASSYHSEDTQYF; CDR3nt: TGTGCCAGCAGTTACCACTCAGAGGATACGCAGTATTTT; v_gene: TRBV6-5; j_gene: TRBJ2-3; d_gene: .; abundance: .
CDR3aa: CSVRTASYEQYF; CDR3nt: TGCAGCGTCCGGACGGCTTCCTACGAGCAGTACTTC; v_gene: TRBV29-1; j_gene: TRBJ2-7; d_gene: .; abundance: many
CDR3aa: CASSFSGAYNEQFF; CDR3nt: TGTGCCAGCAGCTTTAGCGGGGCGTACAATGAGCAGTTCTTC; v_gene: TRBV7-9; j_gene: TRBJ2-1; d_gene: TRBD2; abundance: few
CDR3aa: CSATYYNEQFF; CDR3nt: TGCAGTGCTACCTACTACAATGAGCAGTTCTTC; v_gene: TRBV20-1; j_gene: TRBJ2-1; d_gene: .; abundance: .
CDR3aa: CASSLDGPSGRAYNEHFF; CDR3nt: TGTGCCAGCAGCTTGGACGGGCCTAGCGGGAGGGCTTACAATGAGCATTTCTTC; v_gene: TRBV5-4; j_gene: TRBJ2-1; d_gene: TRBD2; abundance: few
CDR3aa: CASSRSSGGTYEQYF; CDR3nt: TGCGCCAGCAGCCGTTCTAGCGGGGGGACCTACGAGCAGTACTTC; v_gene: TRBV5-1; j_gene: TRBJ2-7; d_gene: TRBD2; abundance: few
CDR3aa: CASSYTPGRQTPGYTF; CDR3nt: TGTGCCAGCAGTTACACTCCGGGCAGACAGACACCTGGCTACACCTTC; v_gene: TRBV6-6; j_gene: TRBJ1-2; d_gene: .; abundance: .
CDR3aa: CASSLGMGNYEQYF; CDR3nt: TGTGCCAGCAGCTTAGGGATGGGGAACTACGAGCAGTACTTC; v_gene: TRBV7-2; j_gene: TRBJ2-7; d_gene: .; abundance: many
CDR3aa: CASSRTGGDTQYF; CDR3nt: TGTGCCAGCAGCAGGACTGGGGGGGATACGCAGTATTTT; v_gene: TRBV7-8; j_gene: TRBJ2-3; d_gene: .; abundance: .
CDR3aa: CASSLFQGNTEAFF; CDR3nt: TGTGCCAGCAGCTTATTCCAGGGGAACACTGAAGCTTTCTTT; v_gene: TRBV7-9; j_gene: TRBJ1-1; d_gene: .; abundance: many
CDR3aa: CSADPSAVGPGEQYF; CDR3nt: TGCAGTGCTGACCCCTCAGCAGTGGGGCCGGGGGAGCAGTACTTC; v_gene: TRBV20-1; j_gene: TRBJ2-7; d_gene: .; abundance: few
CDR3aa: CASSQGPTGSHEQYF; CDR3nt: TGTGCCAGCAGCCAAGGCCCAACAGGGAGCCACGAGCAGTACTTC; v_gene: TRBV3-1; j_gene: TRBJ2-7; d_gene: .; abundance: few
CDR3aa: CASSYAGGNYGYTF; CDR3nt: TGTGCCAGCAGTTACGCGGGGGGTAACTATGGCTACACCTTC; v_gene: TRBV6-5; j_gene: TRBJ1-2; d_gene: .; abundance: few
CDR3aa: CASSLAASGTRYNEQFF; CDR3nt: TGTGCCAGCAGTTTAGCGGCCAGCGGGACCCGCTACAATGAGCAGTTCTTC; v_gene: TRBV12-3/TRBV12-4; j_gene: TRBJ2-1; d_gene: TRBD2; abundance: few
CDR3aa: CASSESPGNTNEKLFF; CDR3nt: TGTGCCAGCAGTGAATCGCCGGGGAACACTAATGAAAAACTGTTTTTT; v_gene: TRBV6-1; j_gene: TRBJ1-4; d_gene: .; abundance: few
CDR3aa: CSARDGQAGGGFYNEQFF; CDR3nt: TGCAGTGCTAGAGATGGTCAGGCGGGAGGGGGATTCTACAATGAGCAGTTCTTC; v_gene: TRBV20-1; j_gene: TRBJ2-1; d_gene: TRBD2; abundance: .
CDR3aa: CSVDQLAGANEQFF; CDR3nt: TGCAGCGTTGATCAACTAGCGGGGGCAAATGAGCAGTTCTTC; v_gene: TRBV29-1; j_gene: TRBJ2-1; d_gene: TRBD2; abundance: .
CDR3aa: CASSHDPGTGGFLYEQYF; CDR3nt: TGTGCCAGCAGTCATGACCCAGGGACAGGGGGCTTTCTTTACGAGCAGTACTTC; v_gene: TRBV7-6; j_gene: TRBJ2-7; d_gene: TRBD1; abundance: .
CDR3aa: CASSLDITTETQYF; CDR3nt: TGTGCTAGCAGCTTAGATATTACCACGGAGACCCAGTACTTC; v_gene: TRBV7-7; j_gene: TRBJ2-5; d_gene: .; abundance: many
CDR3aa: CSASRRHEQYF; CDR3nt: TGCAGTGCTAGTAGACGCCACGAGCAGTACTTC; v_gene: TRBV20-1; j_gene: TRBJ2-7; d_gene: .; abundance: once
CDR3aa: CASSIFSGRGTDTQYF; CDR3nt: TGTGCCAGCAGCATTTTTAGCGGGAGGGGCACAGATACGCAGTATTTT; v_gene: TRBV7-2; j_gene: TRBJ2-3; d_gene: TRBD2; abundance: .
CDR3aa: CASSQDTVLPGGAGELFF; CDR3nt: TGCGCCAGCAGCCAAGATACGGTTTTGCCGGGAGGAGCCGGGGAGCTGTTTTTT; v_gene: TRBV4-3; j_gene: TRBJ2-2; d_gene: TRBD2; abundance: .
CDR3aa: CASSPDGYQETQYF; CDR3nt: TGTGCCAGCAGCCCTGATGGGTACCAAGAGACCCAGTACTTC; v_gene: TRBV7-9; j_gene: TRBJ2-5; d_gene: .; abundance: few
CDR3aa: CASSLGAGRAGELFF; CDR3nt: TGTGCCAGCAGTTTAGGGGCGGGGAGGGCCGGGGAGCTGTTTTTT; v_gene: TRBV6-5; j_gene: TRBJ2-2; d_gene: TRBD2; abundance: .
CDR3aa: CASSPTVTEAFF; CDR3nt: TGTGCCAGCAGTCCCACGGTCACTGAAGCTTTCTTT; v_gene: TRBV6-6; j_gene: TRBJ1-1; d_gene: .; abundance: .
CDR3aa: CASSLFGQRNSGANVLTF; CDR3nt: TGTGCCAGCAGCCTTTTCGGACAGAGGAACTCTGGGGCCAACGTCCTGACTTTC; v_gene: TRBV7-6; j_gene: TRBJ2-6; d_gene: .; abundance: .
CDR3aa: CSAILRDRGPGPEAFF; CDR3nt: TGCAGTGCTATTCTTAGGGACAGGGGGCCGGGGCCTGAAGCTTTCTTT; v_gene: TRBV20-1; j_gene: TRBJ1-1; d_gene: TRBD1; abundance: .
CDR3aa: CASSQPGNEQFF; CDR3nt: TGCGCCAGCAGCCAGCCTGGCAATGAGCAGTTCTTC; v_gene: TRBV5-1; j_gene: TRBJ2-1; d_gene: .; abundance: few
CDR3aa: CASSPGTRGRSGELFF; CDR3nt: TGTGCCAGCAGCCCAGGGACTAGGGGGAGATCCGGGGAGCTGTTTTTT; v_gene: TRBV11-3; j_gene: TRBJ2-2; d_gene: TRBD2; abundance: .
CDR3aa: CATSPRGPPTDTQYF; CDR3nt: TGTGCCACCAGTCCCCGGGGCCCTCCGACAGATACGCAGTATTTT; v_gene: TRBV24-1; j_gene: TRBJ2-3; d_gene: .; abundance: .
CDR3aa: CSATTGTETQYF; CDR3nt: TGCAGTGCAACGACAGGGACAGAGACCCAGTACTTC; v_gene: TRBV20-1; j_gene: TRBJ2-5; d_gene: TRBD1; abundance: few
CDR3aa: CATSDFDRAPYNEQFF; CDR3nt: TGTGCCACCAGTGATTTCGACAGGGCACCCTACAATGAGCAGTTCTTC; v_gene: TRBV24-1; j_gene: TRBJ2-1; d_gene: TRBD1; abundance: once
CDR3aa: CASSVGGQIDGYTF; CDR3nt: TGTGCCAGCAGCGTAGGAGGTCAGATCGATGGCTACACCTTC; v_gene: TRBV9; j_gene: TRBJ1-2; d_gene: .; abundance: .
CDR3aa: CASSPSGSENTQYF; CDR3nt: TGCGCCAGCAGCCCTAGCGGGAGCGAAAATACGCAGTATTTT; v_gene: TRBV5-1; j_gene: TRBJ2-3; d_gene: TRBD2; abundance: .
CDR3aa: CASSLGTSGGSTDTQYF; CDR3nt: TGTGCCAGCAGTCTCGGGACTAGCGGGGGTAGCACAGATACGCAGTATTTT; v_gene: TRBV12-3/TRBV12-4; j_gene: TRBJ2-3; d_gene: TRBD2; abundance: .
CDR3aa: CASSLRSYGYTF; CDR3nt: TGTGCCAGCAGTTTACGGAGTTATGGCTACACCTTC; v_gene: TRBV12-3/TRBV12-4; j_gene: TRBJ1-2; d_gene: .; abundance: .
CDR3aa: CAISAGFAGGNVSTSAKNIQYF; CDR3nt: TGTGCCATCAGTGCGGGCTTTGCGGGAGGAAACGTTTCCACCTCAGCCAAAAACATTCAGTACTTC; v_gene: TRBV10-3; j_gene: TRBJ2-4; d_gene: TRBD2; abundance: .
CDR3aa: CASTRQGLDYEQYF; CDR3nt: TGCGCCAGCACCAGACAGGGGCTGGACTACGAGCAGTACTTC; v_gene: TRBV5-1; j_gene: TRBJ2-7; d_gene: TRBD1; abundance: few
CDR3aa: CASSPPISGGPNTGELFF; CDR3nt: TGCGCCAGCAGTCCTCCTATTAGCGGGGGGCCCAACACCGGGGAGCTGTTTTTT; v_gene: TRBV4-1; j_gene: TRBJ2-2; d_gene: TRBD2; abundance: few
CDR3aa: CASRLEWGKAYEQYF; CDR3nt: TGTGCCAGCAGGCTAGAGTGGGGGAAAGCCTACGAGCAGTACTTC; v_gene: TRBV2; j_gene: TRBJ2-7; d_gene: .; abundance: .
CDR3aa: CASSLEADHRYGYTF; CDR3nt: TGCGCCAGCAGCTTGGAAGCGGACCATAGGTATGGCTACACCTTC; v_gene: TRBV5-1; j_gene: TRBJ1-2; d_gene: .; abundance: .
CDR3aa: CSVRLALSYEQYF; CDR3nt: TGCAGCGTTCGACTAGCGCTCTCCTACGAGCAGTACTTC; v_gene: TRBV29-1; j_gene: TRBJ2-7; d_gene: TRBD2; abundance: few
CDR3aa: CSARTVGNTIYF; CDR3nt: TGCAGTGCGCGGACAGTCGGAAACACCATATATTTT; v_gene: TRBV20-1; j_gene: TRBJ1-3; d_gene: .; abundance: few
CDR3aa: CASRSAGTTYEQYF; CDR3nt: TGTGCCAGCAGATCAGCCGGGACTACCTACGAGCAGTACTTC; v_gene: TRBV6-2/TRBV6-3; j_gene: TRBJ2-7; d_gene: TRBD2; abundance: few
CDR3aa: CGSSLGDPDRARGYTF; CDR3nt: TGTGGCAGCAGCTTAGGGGACCCAGACAGGGCCCGCGGCTACACCTTC; v_gene: TRBV7-9; j_gene: TRBJ1-2; d_gene: TRBD1; abundance: .
CDR3aa: CASSSQGEPPYEQYF; CDR3nt: TGTGCCAGCAGCAGCCAAGGGGAGCCTCCCTACGAGCAGTACTTC; v_gene: TRBV7-2; j_gene: TRBJ2-7; d_gene: .; abundance: few
CDR3aa: CSALGGLAGTTSYNEQFF; CDR3nt: TGCAGTGCTCTAGGGGGACTAGCGGGAACCACGTCCTACAATGAGCAGTTCTTC; v_gene: TRBV20-1; j_gene: TRBJ2-1; d_gene: TRBD2; abundance: .
CDR3aa: CASSTSDNSPLHF; CDR3nt: TGTGCCAGCTCGACATCGGACAATTCACCCCTCCACTTT; v_gene: TRBV18; j_gene: TRBJ1-6; d_gene: .; abundance: few
CDR3aa: CASSPRGDPSTDTQYF; CDR3nt: TGTGCCAGCAGTCCCCGAGGGGACCCTAGCACAGATACGCAGTATTTT; v_gene: TRBV12-3/TRBV12-4; j_gene: TRBJ2-3; d_gene: .; abundance: few
CDR3aa: CASSPTGTRETQYF; CDR3nt: TGTGCCAGCAGCCCCACCGGGACACGAGAGACCCAGTACTTC; v_gene: TRBV7-3; j_gene: TRBJ2-5; d_gene: .; abundance: many
CDR3aa: CASSPSGISTDTQYF; CDR3nt: TGTGCCAGCAGCCCTAGCGGGATAAGCACAGATACGCAGTATTTT; v_gene: TRBV9; j_gene: TRBJ2-3; d_gene: TRBD2; abundance: few
CDR3aa: CANTNGRGNNSPLHF; CDR3nt: TGTGCCAACACAAACGGAAGGGGCAATAATTCACCCCTCCACTTT; v_gene: TRBV2; j_gene: TRBJ1-6; d_gene: .; abundance: .
CDR3aa: CASSKGLAGGEAKNIQYF; CDR3nt: TGTGCCAGCAGCAAGGGACTAGCGGGAGGGGAGGCCAAAAACATTCAGTACTTC; v_gene: TRBV7-6; j_gene: TRBJ2-4; d_gene: TRBD2; abundance: .
CDR3aa: CASRELGTSGGQEIQYF; CDR3nt: TGCGCCAGCAGGGAATTGGGGACTAGCGGGGGACAAGAGATCCAGTACTTC; v_gene: TRBV5-1; j_gene: TRBJ2-5; d_gene: TRBD2; abundance: few
CDR3aa: CASSLGTGGFSTDTQYF; CDR3nt: TGTGCCAGCAGCTTGGGGACAGGAGGCTTTAGCACAGATACGCAGTATTTT; v_gene: TRBV7-9; j_gene: TRBJ2-3; d_gene: TRBD1; abundance: .
CDR3aa: CASSLSRREGLYEQYF; CDR3nt: TGTGCCAGCAGCCTTAGTCGGCGGGAGGGCCTATACGAGCAGTACTTC; v_gene: TRBV7-9; j_gene: TRBJ2-7; d_gene: TRBD2; abundance: few